Described below is a single TCR beta chain sequence and its context. No antigen is known for it. The CDR3 spans 16 residues. The germline V gene has CDR1 SGDLS and CDR2 YYNGEE. Trimming stripped 3 bases from V and 5 bases from J, with 18 bases between. This entry belongs to a study of response to subunit inactivated influenza vaccine. Overall study findings and caveats: Every seasonal influenza vaccination brings in few new T cells, the authors suggested.

TCRdb analysed the RT-PCR reads with MiXCR anew, one entry per CDR3 protein. The sample lists 530,000 or so distinct CDR3 sequences; 14% were seen once. The clonotype comes from a man aged 45 to 65 who received an inactivated influenza vaccine. Sequencing used PBMCs from blood, obtained about 11 days after vaccination. The rearrangement joins TRBV9 to TRBJ1-5; no definite D call. CDR3 protein: CASSARPPGIDQPQHF. The CDR3 DNA follows: TGTGCCAGCAGCGCCCGGCCCCCGGGGATCGATCAGCCCCAGCATTTT. Full variable domain (rest looked up from reference TRBV9 and TRBJ1-5): DSGVTQTPKHLITATGQRVTLRCSPRSGDLSVYWYQQSLDQGLQFLIQYYNGEERAKGNILERFSAQQFPDLHSELNLSSLELGDSALYFCASSARPPGIDQPQHFGDGTRLSIL.